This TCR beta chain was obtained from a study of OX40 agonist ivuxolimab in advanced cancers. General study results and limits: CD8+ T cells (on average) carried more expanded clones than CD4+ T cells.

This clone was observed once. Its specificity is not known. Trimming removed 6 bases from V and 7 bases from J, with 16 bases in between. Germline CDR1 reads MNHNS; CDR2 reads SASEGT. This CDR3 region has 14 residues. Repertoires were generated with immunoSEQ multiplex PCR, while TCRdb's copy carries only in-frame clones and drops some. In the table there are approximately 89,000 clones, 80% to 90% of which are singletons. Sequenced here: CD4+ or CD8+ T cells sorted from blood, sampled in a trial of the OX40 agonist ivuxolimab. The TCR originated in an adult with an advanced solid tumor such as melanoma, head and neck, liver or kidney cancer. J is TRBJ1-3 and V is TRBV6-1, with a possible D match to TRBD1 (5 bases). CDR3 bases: TGTGCCAGCAGGGGGGACGGCCTGGGGAACACCATATATTTT. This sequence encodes CASRGDGLGNTIYF.